This entry lists 12 T cell receptor beta chains sequenced from one sample in a study of CD8 T cells in Susac syndrome (dated by TCRdb to about 2019). Receptor amplification or capture employed the immunoSEQ multiplex PCR assay. RNA was extracted using the RNeasy kit, and roughly 0.5 to 1 microgram was reverse transcribed with random hexamers. TCRdb reanalyzed the raw reads on its own, using fastp at Q25 for trimming and MiXCR for clone calling, and kept in-frame beta chains. Entries are consolidated by CDR3 protein sequence, retaining the most common genes and DNA. The sample table holds 200,000 or so distinct CDR3 sequences, of which 90% to 95% were seen once. The top ten clones comprise 0.093% of the sample. Sequencing used CD4+ T cells from PBMCs. These receptors originate from a human donor with multiple sclerosis.

The chain is built from TRBV20-1 and TRBJ1-1; possible D gene TRBD1, 6 bases. CDR1 and CDR2 (germline): DFQATT, SNEGSKA (reference sequence). V lost 3 bases, J lost 4 bases, and 9 bases lay in between. This CDR3 contains 12 residues. CDR3 protein: CSARMGATEAFF. In nucleotides, the CDR3 is TGCAGTGCTAGGATGGGGGCCACTGAAGCTTTCTTT.

The chain uses TRBV9 and TRBJ2-1, with D possibly being TRBD2 (5 bases). Germline loops: CDR1 SGDLS, CDR2 YYNGEE. V was cut by 0 bases and J by 9 bases, with 7 bases left in between. This CDR3 is built from 12 residues. The CDR3: CASSVVGGEQFF. The CDR3, as DNA: TGTGCCAGCAGCGTAGTTGGAGGTGAGCAGTTCTTC.

The chain joins TRBV20-1 to TRBJ2-1, with no clear D. The CDR3 has 14 residues. Trimming left V 5 bases short and J 4 bases short, with 15 bases between. CDR1 and CDR2 from the germline V gene are DFQATT and SNEGSKA (reference sequence). This chain's CDR3 is CSAGRMRNYNEQFF. CDR3 in DNA: TGCAGTGCTGGACGGATGAGAAATTACAATGAGCAGTTCTTC.

The rearrangement links TRBV5-1 to TRBJ2-5, with TRBD2 identical over 7 bases. CDR1 is SGHRS and CDR2 is YFSETQ in the germline V gene. V shed 1 base and J 5 bases; nucleotides not matched to a gene: 2. The CDR3 consists of 13 residues. The CDR3 sequence is CASSLTAGETQYF. The CDR3 DNA sequence: TGCGCCAGCAGCTTGACAGCGGGGGAGACCCAGTACTTC.

The CDR3, as DNA: TGCAGTGCTCTGGACAGGGGGGGCAATCAGCCCCAGCATTTT. Translating it yields CSALDRGGNQPQHF. The chain employs TRBV20-1 and TRBJ1-5; 10 nucleotides line up with TRBD1. Germline V gene lookup returns CDR1 DFQATT and CDR2 SNEGSKA (reference sequence). Trimming took 5 bases from V and 2 from J; bases not matched to a gene: 3. The CDR3 is 14 amino acids.

The V and J genes are TRBV3-1 and TRBJ2-3; maybe TRBD2 (7 bases). V lost 0 bases, J lost 4 bases, and 11 bases lay in between. The CDR3 consists of 15 residues. Looked up from germline, CDR1 is LGHDT and CDR2 is YNNKEL (reference sequence). The CDR3 here is CASSQDLGGPDTQYF. DNA of the CDR3: TGTGCCAGCAGCCAAGATCTGGGGGGGCCAGATACGCAGTATTTT.

The chain links TRBV12-3 or TRBV12-4 to TRBJ1-5; D possibly corresponds to TRBD1 (5 bases). The CDR3 extends over 13 amino acids. V dropped 7 bases and J dropped 3 bases, with 10 bases sitting between them. CDR3 nucleotide sequence: TGTGCCAGCACCCTGGGGGACAATCAGCCCCAGCATTTT. It specifies CASTLGDNQPQHF.

V usage is TRBV4-1 and J usage is TRBJ2-3; D gene ambiguous. Germline-derived CDR1 and CDR2 are MGHRA and YSYEKL. The germline V and J ends were trimmed by 3 bases and 5 bases, with 9 bases remaining between them. The CDR3 loop spans 13 amino acids. The CDR3 region has the DNA TGCGCCAGCAGCCAGACCGAAGGAGATACGCAGTATTTT. Protein sequence: CASSQTEGDTQYF.

The V call is TRBV5-1, the J call TRBJ2-7; 10 nucleotides line up with TRBD1. The CDR3 has 14 residues. The junction had 4 bases not matched to a gene; V was cut back by 2 bases and J by 5 bases. CDR1 SGHRS and CDR2 YFSETQ come from the germline V gene. The CDR3 DNA reads TGCGCCAGCAGCTTCGCGGACAGGGGGAACGAGCAGTACTTC. This gives the protein CASSFADRGNEQYF.

This clonotype was counted between two and nine times. The chain couples TRBV29-1 to TRBJ2-7, with D perhaps matching TRBD1 or TRBD2 (5 bases each). The V end was cut by 6 bases, the J end by 7 bases, with 22 bases between. This CDR3 spans 14 amino acids. Germline CDR1 and CDR2: SQVTM and ANQGSEA. The CDR3 bases are TGCAGCGTCTCCTTTGGGACCTGGTCAGGGGAGCAGTACTTC. Translated: CSVSFGTWSGEQYF.

The chain links TRBV6-1 to TRBJ2-1; no clear D. This CDR3 has 11 residues. V dropped 5 bases and J dropped 6 bases, with 5 bases sitting between them. Germline CDR1 is MNHNS and CDR2 is SASEGT. CDR3: CASSQRNEQFF. The CDR3 DNA is TGTGCCAGCAGTCAACGCAATGAGCAGTTCTTC.

The chain has TRBV20-1 and TRBJ1-4, with 8 bases identical to TRBD1. Germline CDR1 is DFQATT and CDR2 is SNEGSKA (reference sequence). The junction had 7 bases not matched to a gene; V was cut back by 5 bases and J by 8 bases. There are 13 residues in the CDR3. The CDR3 spells CSAVAGGEEKLFF. CDR3 nucleotide sequence: TGCAGTGCTGTCGCAGGGGGCGAAGAAAAACTGTTTTTT.